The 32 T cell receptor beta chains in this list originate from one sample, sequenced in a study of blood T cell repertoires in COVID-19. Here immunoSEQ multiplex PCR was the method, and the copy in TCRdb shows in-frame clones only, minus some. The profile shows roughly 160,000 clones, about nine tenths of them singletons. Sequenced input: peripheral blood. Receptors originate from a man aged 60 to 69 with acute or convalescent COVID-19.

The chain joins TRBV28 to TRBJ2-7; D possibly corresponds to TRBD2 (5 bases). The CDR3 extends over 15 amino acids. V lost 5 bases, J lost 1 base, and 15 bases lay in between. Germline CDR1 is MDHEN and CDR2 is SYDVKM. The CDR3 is CASSPTAGHSYEQYF. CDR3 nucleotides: TGTGCCAGCAGTCCGACGGCGGGCCATTCCTACGAGCAGTACTTC.

CDR3 coding DNA: TGTGCCAGCAGCTTAGTAAAGGGAAGGACAGAAGACATCTATGGCTACACCTTC. Amino acid sequence: CASSLVKGRTEDIYGYTF. This chain joins TRBV11-2 and TRBJ1-2; tentatively, D is TRBD1 (6 bases). The CDR3 totals 18 residues. Trimming shortened V by 1 base and J by 4 bases, and 22 bases separated the two germline ends. Germline lookup yields CDR1 SGHAT and CDR2 FQNNGV. Full variable domain (rest looked up from reference TRBV11-2 and TRBJ1-2): EAGVAQSPRYKIIEKRQSVAFWCNPISGHATLYWYQQILGQGPKLLIQFQNNGVVDDSQLPKDRFSAERLKGVDSTLKIQPAKLEDSAVYLCASSLVKGRTEDIYGYTFGSGTRLTVV.

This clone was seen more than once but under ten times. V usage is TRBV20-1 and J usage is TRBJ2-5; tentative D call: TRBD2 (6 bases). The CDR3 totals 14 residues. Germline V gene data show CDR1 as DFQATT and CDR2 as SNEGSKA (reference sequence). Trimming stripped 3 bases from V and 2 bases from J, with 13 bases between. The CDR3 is CSASLAGTQETQYF. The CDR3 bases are TGCAGTGCTAGTTTGGCGGGGACTCAAGAGACCCAGTACTTC.

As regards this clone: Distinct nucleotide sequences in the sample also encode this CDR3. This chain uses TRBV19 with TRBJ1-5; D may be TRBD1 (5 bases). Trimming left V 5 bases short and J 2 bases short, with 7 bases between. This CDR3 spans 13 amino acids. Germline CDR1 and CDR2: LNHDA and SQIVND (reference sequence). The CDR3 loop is CASSSQGNQPQHF. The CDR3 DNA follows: TGTGCCAGTAGTTCACAGGGCAATCAGCCCCAGCATTTT. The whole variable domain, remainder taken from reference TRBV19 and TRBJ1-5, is DGGITQSPKYLFRKEGQNVTLSCEQNLNHDAMYWYRQDPGQGLRLIYYSQIVNDFQKGDIAEGYSVSREKKESFPLTVTSAQKNPTAFYLCASSSQGNQPQHFGDGTRLSIL.

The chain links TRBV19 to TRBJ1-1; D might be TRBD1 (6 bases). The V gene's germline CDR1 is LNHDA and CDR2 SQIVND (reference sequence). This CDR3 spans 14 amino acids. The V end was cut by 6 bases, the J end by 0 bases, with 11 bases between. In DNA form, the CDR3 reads TGTGCCAGTAGAACAGGGATAATGAACACTGAAGCTTTCTTT. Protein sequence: CASRTGIMNTEAFF.

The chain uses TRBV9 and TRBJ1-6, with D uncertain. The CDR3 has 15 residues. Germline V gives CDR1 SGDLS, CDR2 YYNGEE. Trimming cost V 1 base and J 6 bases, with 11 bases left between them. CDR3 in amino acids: CASSVYRDSNSPLHF. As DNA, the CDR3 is TGTGCCAGCAGCGTATACCGGGATTCTAATTCACCCCTCCACTTT.

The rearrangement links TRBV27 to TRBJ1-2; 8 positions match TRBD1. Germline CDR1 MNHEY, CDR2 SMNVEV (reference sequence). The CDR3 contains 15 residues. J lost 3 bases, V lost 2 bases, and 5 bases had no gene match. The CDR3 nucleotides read TGTGCCAGCAGTTTAGTACAGGGGGGTGACTATGGCTACACCTTC. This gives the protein CASSLVQGGDYGYTF.

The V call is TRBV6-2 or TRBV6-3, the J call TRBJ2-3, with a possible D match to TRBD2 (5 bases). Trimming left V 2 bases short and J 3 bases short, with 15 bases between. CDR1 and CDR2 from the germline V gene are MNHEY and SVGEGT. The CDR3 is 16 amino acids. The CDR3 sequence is CASSYMSGWRTDTQYF. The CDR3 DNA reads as TGTGCCAGCAGTTACATGTCGGGGTGGCGGACAGATACGCAGTATTTT.

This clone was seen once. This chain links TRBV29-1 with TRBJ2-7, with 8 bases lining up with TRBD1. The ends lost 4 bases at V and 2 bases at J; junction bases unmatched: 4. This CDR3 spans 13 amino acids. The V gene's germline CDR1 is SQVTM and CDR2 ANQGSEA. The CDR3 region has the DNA TGCAGCGTTGCAATACAGGGGGCCTACGAGCAGTACTTC. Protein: CSVAIQGAYEQYF.

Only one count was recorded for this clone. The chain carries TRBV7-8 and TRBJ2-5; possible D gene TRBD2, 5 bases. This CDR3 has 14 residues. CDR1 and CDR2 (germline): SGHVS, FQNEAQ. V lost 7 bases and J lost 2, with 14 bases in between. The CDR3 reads CASTGLSGQETQYF. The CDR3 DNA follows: TGTGCCAGCACCGGACTGTCGGGGCAAGAGACCCAGTACTTC.

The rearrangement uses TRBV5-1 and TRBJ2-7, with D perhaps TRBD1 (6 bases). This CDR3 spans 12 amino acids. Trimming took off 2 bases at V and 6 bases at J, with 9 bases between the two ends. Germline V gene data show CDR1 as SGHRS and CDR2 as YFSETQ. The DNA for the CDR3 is TGCGCCAGCAGCTTAGACAGGTTCGAGCAGTACTTC. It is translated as CASSLDRFEQYF. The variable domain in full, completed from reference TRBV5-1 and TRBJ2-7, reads KAGVTQTPRYLIKTRGQQVTLSCSPISGHRSVSWYQQTPGQGLQFLFEYFSETQRNKGNFPGRFSGRQFSNSRSEMNVSTLELGDSALYLCASSLDRFEQYFGPGTRLTVT.

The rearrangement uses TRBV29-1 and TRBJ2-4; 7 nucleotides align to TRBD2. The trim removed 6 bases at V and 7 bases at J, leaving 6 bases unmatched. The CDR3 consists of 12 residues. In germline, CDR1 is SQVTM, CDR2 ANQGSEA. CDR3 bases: TGCAGCGTCAAAGCGGGACGGAACATTCAGTACTTC. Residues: CSVKAGRNIQYF.

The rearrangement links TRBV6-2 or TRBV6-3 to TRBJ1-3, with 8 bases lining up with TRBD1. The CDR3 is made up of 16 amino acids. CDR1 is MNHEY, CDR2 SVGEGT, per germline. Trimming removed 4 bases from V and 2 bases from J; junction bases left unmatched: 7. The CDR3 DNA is TGTGCCAGCAGTTTTCCTCAGGGGGCAGCTGGAAACACCATATATTTT. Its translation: CASSFPQGAAGNTIYF.

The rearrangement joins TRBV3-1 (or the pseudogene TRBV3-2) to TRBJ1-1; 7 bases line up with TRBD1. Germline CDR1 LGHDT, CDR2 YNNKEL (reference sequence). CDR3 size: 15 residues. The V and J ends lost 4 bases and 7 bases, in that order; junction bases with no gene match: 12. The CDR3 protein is CASSLSQGKMGEAFF. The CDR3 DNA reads TGTGCCAGCAGCCTATCACAGGGGAAAATGGGTGAAGCTTTCTTT.

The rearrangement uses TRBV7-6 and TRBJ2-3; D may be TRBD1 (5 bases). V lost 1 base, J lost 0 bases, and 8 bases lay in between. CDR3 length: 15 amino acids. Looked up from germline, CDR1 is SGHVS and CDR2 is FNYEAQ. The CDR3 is CASSLGPGSTDTQYF. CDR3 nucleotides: TGTGCCAGCAGCTTAGGACCAGGGAGCACAGATACGCAGTATTTT.

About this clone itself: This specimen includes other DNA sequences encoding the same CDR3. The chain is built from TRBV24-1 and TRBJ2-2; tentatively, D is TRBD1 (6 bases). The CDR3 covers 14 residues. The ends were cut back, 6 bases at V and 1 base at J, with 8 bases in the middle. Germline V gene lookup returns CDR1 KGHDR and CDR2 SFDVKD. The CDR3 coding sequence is TGTGCCACCAGTCCGGGACAGAACACCGGGGAGCTGTTTTTT. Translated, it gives CATSPGQNTGELFF.

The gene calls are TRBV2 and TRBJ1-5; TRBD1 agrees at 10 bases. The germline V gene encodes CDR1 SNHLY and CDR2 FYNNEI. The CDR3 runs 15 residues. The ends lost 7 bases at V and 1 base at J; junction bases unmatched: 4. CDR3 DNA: TGTGCCAGCACCTGGGACAGGGGAAGCAATCAGCCCCAGCATTTT. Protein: CASTWDRGSNQPQHF.

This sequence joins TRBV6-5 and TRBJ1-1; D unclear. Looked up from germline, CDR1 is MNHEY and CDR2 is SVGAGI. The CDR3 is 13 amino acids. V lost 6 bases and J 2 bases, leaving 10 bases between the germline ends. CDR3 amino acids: CASRRVVNTEAFF. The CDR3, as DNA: TGTGCCAGCAGGAGGGTAGTCAACACTGAAGCTTTCTTT.

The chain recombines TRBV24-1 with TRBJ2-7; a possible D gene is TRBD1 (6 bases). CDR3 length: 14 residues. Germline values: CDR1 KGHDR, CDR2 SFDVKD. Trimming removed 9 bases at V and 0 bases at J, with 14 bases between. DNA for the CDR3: TGTGCCACCGTATCAGGGGTGAGCTCCTACGAGCAGTACGTC. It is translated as CATVSGVSSYEQYV.

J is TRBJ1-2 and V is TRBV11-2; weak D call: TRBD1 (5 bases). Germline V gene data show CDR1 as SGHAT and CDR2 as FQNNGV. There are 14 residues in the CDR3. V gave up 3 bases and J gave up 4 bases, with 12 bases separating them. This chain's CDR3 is CASSFQGSTYGYTF. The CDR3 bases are TGTGCCAGCAGCTTCCAGGGCAGTACCTATGGCTACACCTTC. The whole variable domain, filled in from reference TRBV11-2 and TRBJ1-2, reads EAGVAQSPRYKIIEKRQSVAFWCNPISGHATLYWYQQILGQGPKLLIQFQNNGVVDDSQLPKDRFSAERLKGVDSTLKIQPAKLEDSAVYLCASSFQGSTYGYTFGSGTRLTVV.

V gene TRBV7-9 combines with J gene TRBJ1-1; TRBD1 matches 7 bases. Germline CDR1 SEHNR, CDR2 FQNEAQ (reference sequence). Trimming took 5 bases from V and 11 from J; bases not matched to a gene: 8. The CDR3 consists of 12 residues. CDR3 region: CASSPGEGAAFF. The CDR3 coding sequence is TGTGCCAGCAGCCCGGGAGAGGGGGCGGCTTTCTTT.

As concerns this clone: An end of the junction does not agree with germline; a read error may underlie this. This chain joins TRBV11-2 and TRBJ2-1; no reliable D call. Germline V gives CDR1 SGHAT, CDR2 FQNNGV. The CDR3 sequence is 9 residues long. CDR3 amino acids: CASSSGEVF. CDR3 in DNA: TGTGCCAGCAGCTCCGGAGAGGTCTTC.

For the CDR3, the DNA is TGTGCCAGTACGGAGGGGTTCAGGGGCTACACCTTC. This translates into CASTEGFRGYTF. The J gene is TRBJ1-2, the V gene TRBV19, with D tentatively TRBD1 (5 bases). The CDR3 has 12 residues. Germline-derived CDR1 and CDR2 are LNHDA and SQIVND (reference sequence). V lost 7 bases to trimming and J lost 8 bases, with 14 bases between them.

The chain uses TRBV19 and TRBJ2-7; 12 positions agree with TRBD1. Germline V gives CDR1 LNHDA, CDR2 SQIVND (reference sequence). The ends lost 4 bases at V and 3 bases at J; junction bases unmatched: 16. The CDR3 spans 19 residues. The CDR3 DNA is TGTGCCAGTAGTAGGGCGGCGGGACAGGGGGCTCTTTGGGGCTACGAGCAGTACTTC. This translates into CASSRAAGQGALWGYEQYF.

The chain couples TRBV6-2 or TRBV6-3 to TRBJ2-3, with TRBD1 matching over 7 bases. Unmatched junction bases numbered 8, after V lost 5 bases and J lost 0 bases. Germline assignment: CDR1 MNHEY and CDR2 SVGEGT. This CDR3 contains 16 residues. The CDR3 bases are TGTGCCAGCAGTGCCGGGACAGCGACTAGCACAGATACGCAGTATTTT. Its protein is CASSAGTATSTDTQYF.

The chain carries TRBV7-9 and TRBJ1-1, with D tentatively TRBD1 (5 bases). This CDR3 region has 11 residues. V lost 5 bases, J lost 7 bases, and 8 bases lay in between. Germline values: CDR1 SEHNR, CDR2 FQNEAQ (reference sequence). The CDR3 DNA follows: TGTGCCAGCAGCCCACAGGTTGAAGCTTTCTTT. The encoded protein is CASSPQVEAFF.

CDR3 coding DNA: TGTGCCAGCAGCAAAGCGGGGCAGGGTGGGCAGCCCCAGCATTTT. Translation: CASSKAGQGGQPQHF. The J gene is TRBJ1-5, the V gene TRBV21-1; the table's D call of TRBD1 was not tested on the DNA. TRBV21-1 is assigned pseudogene status. The CDR3 covers 15 residues.

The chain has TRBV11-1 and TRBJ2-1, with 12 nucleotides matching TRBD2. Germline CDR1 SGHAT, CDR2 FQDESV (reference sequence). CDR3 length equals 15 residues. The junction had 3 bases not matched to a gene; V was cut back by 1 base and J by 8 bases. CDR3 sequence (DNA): TGTGCCAGCAGCTTAGGGACTAGCGGGACTCATGAGCAGTTCTTC. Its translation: CASSLGTSGTHEQFF.

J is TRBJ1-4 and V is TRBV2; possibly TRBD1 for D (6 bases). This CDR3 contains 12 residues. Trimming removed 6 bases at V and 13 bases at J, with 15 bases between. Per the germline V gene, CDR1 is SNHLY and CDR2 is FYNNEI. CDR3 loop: CASRVDSLGLFF. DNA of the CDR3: TGTGCCAGCAGGGTGGACAGCCTTGGACTGTTTTTT. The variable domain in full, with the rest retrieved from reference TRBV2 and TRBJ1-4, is EPEVTQTPSHQVTQMGQEVILRCVPISNHLYFYWYRQILGQKVEFLVSFYNNEISEKSEIFDDQFSVERPDGSNFTLKIRSTKLEDSAMYFCASRVDSLGLFFGSGTQLSVL.

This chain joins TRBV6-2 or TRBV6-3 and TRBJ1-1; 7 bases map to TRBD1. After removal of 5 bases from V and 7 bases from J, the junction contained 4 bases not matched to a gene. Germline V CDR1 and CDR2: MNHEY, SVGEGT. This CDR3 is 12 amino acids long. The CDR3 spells CASSPRTGEAFF. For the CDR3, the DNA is TGTGCCAGCAGTCCCAGGACAGGTGAAGCTTTCTTT.

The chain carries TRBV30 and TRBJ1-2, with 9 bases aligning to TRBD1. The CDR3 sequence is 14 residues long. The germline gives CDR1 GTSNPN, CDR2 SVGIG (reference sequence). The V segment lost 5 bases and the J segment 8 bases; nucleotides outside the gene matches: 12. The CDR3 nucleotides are TGTGCCTGGCAAGACCGGGACAGGGTTGTCGGCTACACCTTC. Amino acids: CAWQDRDRVVGYTF.

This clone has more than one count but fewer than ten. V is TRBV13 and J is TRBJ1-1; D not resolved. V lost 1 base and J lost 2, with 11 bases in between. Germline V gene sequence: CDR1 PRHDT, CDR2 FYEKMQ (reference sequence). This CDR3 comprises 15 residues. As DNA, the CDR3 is TGTGCCAGCAGCTTAGTACGCCAGTCCAACACTGAAGCTTTCTTT. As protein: CASSLVRQSNTEAFF.